The 31 T cell receptor beta chains below were found in one sample sequenced in a study of regulatory T cells in long-lasting Graves disease. Both iRepertoire HTBI primers and Arm-PCR of CDR3 regions were used to build the TCR beta libraries. TCRdb fed the multiplex PCR reads into MiXCR, producing one record per CDR3 protein. The sample contains hundreds of thousands of distinct CDR3 sequences, 16% of which appear only once. The time point here: newly diagnosed GD, antithyroid drugs for less than 3 months. PBMCs were the source of the RNA used for TCR sequencing. These same data were also listed under a study on T cells in Graves' hyperthyroidism and ophthalmopathy.

Sequenced here: peripheral blood mononuclear cells (PBMCs), sampled at new diagnosis, from a patient treated with antithyroid drugs. These receptors came from a woman aged 40 to 65 with Graves disease.

The DNA for the CDR3 is TGCGCCAGCAGCTTGGCCAAAGGCGGGGGGCCATTCTACGAGCAGTACTTC. Protein sequence: CASSLAKGGGPFYEQYF. The genes are TRBV5-1 and TRBJ2-7, with TRBD2 matching 8 bases. Trimming cost V 0 bases and J 3 bases; bases outside gene matches: 11. CDR1 is SGHRS and CDR2 is YFSETQ in the germline V gene. CDR3 length: 17 residues.

This clonotype was seen many times. The chain has TRBV12-3 or TRBV12-4 and TRBJ1-4; 8 bases match TRBD1. J gave up 7 bases and V 6 bases, and 10 bases lay outside the gene matches. This CDR3 has 15 residues. CDR3 residues: CASSGVRGLFEKLFF. The CDR3 DNA reads TGTGCCAGCAGCGGCGTCAGGGGGCTGTTTGAAAAACTGTTTTTT.

This clonotype was seen a few times. This chain uses TRBV3-1 with TRBJ1-1; 7 nucleotides align to TRBD1. The germline V gene has CDR1 LGHDT and CDR2 YNNKEL (reference sequence). CDR3 length: 14 residues. V lost 1 base, J lost 5 bases, and 4 bases stayed unmatched. CDR3 sequence (DNA): TGTGCCAGCAGCCAAGGACAGGGATTGACTGAAGCTTTCTTT. Protein product: CASSQGQGLTEAFF.

For the CDR3, the DNA is TGCGCCAGCAGCTTGGAGGTAGGACAGAGCTATGGCTACACCTTC. Its protein product is CASSLEVGQSYGYTF. This sequence joins TRBV5-1 and TRBJ1-2; D is possibly TRBD1 (6 bases). Trimming pared 0 bases from V and 4 bases from J, leaving 13 bases between. Germline CDR1 SGHRS, CDR2 YFSETQ. This CDR3 region has 15 residues. Based on the CDR3 plus reference TRBV5-1 and TRBJ1-2, the full variable domain is KAGVTQTPRYLIKTRGQQVTLSCSPISGHRSVSWYQQTPGQGLQFLFEYFSETQRNKGNFPGRFSGRQFSNSRSEMNVSTLELGDSALYLCASSLEVGQSYGYTFGSGTRLTVV.

Many counts were recorded for this clonotype. The rearrangement uses TRBV30 and TRBJ2-5; no reliable D call. There are 10 residues in the CDR3. Germline-derived CDR1 and CDR2 are GTSNPN and SVGIG (reference sequence). V lost 1 base to trimming and J lost 3 bases, with 0 bases between them. The DNA of the CDR3 is TGTGCCTGGAGTGAAGAGACCCAGTACTTC. The encoded protein is CAWSEETQYF.

This clonotype was observed at least ten times. The J gene is TRBJ2-7, the V gene TRBV6-5; 7 bases fit TRBD1. V was pared by 0 bases and J by 6 bases, with 8 bases of the junction left unmatched. The CDR3 is 15 amino acids. Germline V gene sequence: CDR1 MNHEY, CDR2 SVGAGI. CDR3 loop: CASSYSARGIVEQYF. In nucleotides, the CDR3 is TGTGCCAGCAGTTACTCGGCCAGGGGGATTGTCGAGCAGTACTTC.

This clonotype came up a few times. An end of the junction differs from the germline gene, which may be a read error. The chain recombines TRBV5-1 with TRBJ2-2; unclear D gene. The CDR3 totals 13 residues. Germline V gene data show CDR1 as SGHRS and CDR2 as YFSETQ. CDR3 amino acids: CASSFLRTGELFF. CDR3 bases: TGTGCCAGCAGCTTTTTACGGACCGGGGAGCTGTTTTTT.

This clonotype was detected a few times. This rearrangement joins TRBV20-1 to TRBJ1-5, with a possible D match to TRBD1 (5 bases). Per the germline V gene, CDR1 is DFQATT and CDR2 is SNEGSKA (reference sequence). Trimming took 6 bases from V and 7 from J, leaving 16 bases between them. The CDR3 has 13 amino acids. The chain's CDR3 is CSARWDADQPQHF. CDR3 nucleotides: TGCAGTGCCAGGTGGGACGCGGACCAGCCCCAGCATTTT.

This clonotype was recorded at least ten times. The chain has TRBV29-1 and TRBJ1-1; D gene unclear. The V gene's germline CDR1 is SQVTM and CDR2 ANQGSEA. Trimming removed 3 bases from V and 3 bases from J, with 2 bases in between. CDR3 size: 10 residues. As DNA, the CDR3 is TGCAGCGTTGACCACACTGAAGCTTTCTTT. This gives the protein CSVDHTEAFF.

CDR3 nucleotide sequence: TGTGCCAGTAGTGTCCCCCCGAGCAGGGGGAATTCACCCCTCCACTTT. Protein: CASSVPPSRGNSPLHF. V gene TRBV11-2 combines with J gene TRBJ1-6, with 7 bases that match TRBD1. Losses at the gene ends were 9 bases for V and 7 bases for J; bases not matched to a gene: 15. The CDR3 has 16 residues. CDR1 and CDR2 from the germline V gene are SGHAT and FQNNGV.

The sample holds many counts of this clonotype. This rearrangement joins TRBV19 to TRBJ1-1, with a tentative D call TRBD1 (5 bases). V was shortened by 7 bases and J by 3 bases, with 9 bases between the two germline ends. The germline gives CDR1 LNHDA, CDR2 SQIVND (reference sequence). This CDR3 region has 12 residues. The CDR3 DNA reads TGTGCCAGTACCGAGGGGTACACTGAAGCTTTCTTT. Protein product: CASTEGYTEAFF.

This clonotype was seen a few times. This chain uses TRBV20-1 with TRBJ1-4, with 8 bases aligning to TRBD1. J gave up 6 bases and V 0 bases, and 6 bases lay outside the gene matches. Germline V CDR1 and CDR2: DFQATT, SNEGSKA (reference sequence). The CDR3 extends over 15 amino acids. The CDR3 reads CSARDSHRGYEKLFF. CDR3 DNA sequence: TGCAGTGCTAGAGATTCTCACAGGGGGTATGAAAAACTGTTTTTT.

The rearrangement links TRBV15 to TRBJ1-6; TRBD1 matches at 9 bases. Germline-derived CDR1 and CDR2 are LNHNV and YYDKDF (reference sequence). This CDR3 comprises 14 residues. Trimming took 5 bases from V and 7 from J; bases not matched to a gene: 3. CDR3 DNA sequence: TGTGCCACCAGCCCCGACAGGGGGAATTCACCCCTCCACTTT. Translation: CATSPDRGNSPLHF.

This clonotype was seen at least ten times. The chain carries TRBV2 and TRBJ1-2; no clear D gene. CDR1 SNHLY and CDR2 FYNNEI come from the germline V gene. Trimming took off 3 bases at V and 7 bases at J, with 9 bases between the two ends. This CDR3 has 12 residues. The CDR3 DNA is TGTGCCAGCAGTGAGGGTGTTGGTGGCTACACCTTC. Encoded protein: CASSEGVGGYTF. Combining the CDR3 with reference TRBV2 and TRBJ1-2 gives the whole variable domain EPEVTQTPSHQVTQMGQEVILRCVPISNHLYFYWYRQILGQKVEFLVSFYNNEISEKSEIFDDQFSVERPDGSNFTLKIRSTKLEDSAMYFCASSEGVGGYTFGSGTRLTVV.

This clonotype has at least ten counts. The rearrangement uses TRBV2 and TRBJ1-2; no clear D gene. The germline gives CDR1 SNHLY, CDR2 FYNNEI. V lost 7 bases and J lost 4, with 7 bases in between. The CDR3 contains 11 residues. The CDR3 here is CASISLYGYTF. The CDR3 region has the DNA TGTGCCAGCATCAGTCTCTATGGCTACACCTTC.

This clonotype was seen repeatedly, ten times or more. The rearrangement joins TRBV12-3 or TRBV12-4 to TRBJ1-2; D gene unclear. The CDR3 spans 12 residues. The V gene lost 2 bases and the J gene lost 8 bases, with 9 bases spanning the gap. CDR3: CASSLIGEGYTF. The CDR3, as DNA: TGTGCCAGCAGTTTAATCGGAGAGGGCTACACCTTC.

This clonotype was seen ten or more times. This chain connects TRBV28 to TRBJ2-7; 7 nucleotides match TRBD1. The CDR3 totals 12 residues. With 6 bases clipped from V and 9 bases from J, the junction kept 8 bases outside the gene matches. CDR1 and CDR2 from the germline V gene are MDHEN and SYDVKM. In DNA form, the CDR3 reads TGTGCCAGCAGCCTGACAGGGCGTACGCAGTACTTC. It is translated as CASSLTGRTQYF.

This clonotype was recorded many times. The chain has TRBV11-2 and TRBJ1-4, with D unclear. V was pared by 7 bases and J by 2 bases, with 11 bases between. The CDR3 runs to 14 residues. Germline CDR1 SGHAT, CDR2 FQNNGV. This CDR3 reads CASTLTPTNEKLFF. The CDR3 DNA is TGTGCCAGCACCCTGACCCCTACTAATGAAAAACTGTTTTTT.

The sample holds a few counts of this clonotype. V usage is TRBV7-9 and J usage is TRBJ1-1, with D tentatively TRBD1 (5 bases). The germline V gene encodes CDR1 SEHNR and CDR2 FQNEAQ (reference sequence). The CDR3 totals 14 residues. Trimming left V 5 bases short and J 12 bases short, with 22 bases between. The CDR3 DNA sequence: TGTGCCAGCAGCCCAGACCACGGGGGGGGTATAACTTTCTTT. Protein sequence: CASSPDHGGGITFF.

This clonotype was counted ten times or more. The chain is built from TRBV3-1 and TRBJ1-2; a possible D gene is TRBD1 (6 bases). V lost 0 bases and J 7 bases, leaving 18 bases between the germline ends. Germline V gene sequence: CDR1 LGHDT, CDR2 YNNKEL (reference sequence). This CDR3 has 16 residues. CDR3 residues: CASSQDQGRGRGGYTF. CDR3 DNA: TGTGCCAGCAGCCAAGACCAGGGCAGGGGAAGGGGTGGCTACACCTTC.

This chain uses TRBV5-4 with TRBJ1-4, with no clear D. Trimming removed 0 bases at V and 3 bases at J, with 9 bases between. Per the germline V gene, CDR1 is SGHNT and CDR2 is YYREEE (reference sequence). This CDR3 is built from 15 residues. DNA of the CDR3: TGTGCCAGCAGCTTGGATCAGTTCCCTAATGAAAAACTGTTTTTT. It is translated as CASSLDQFPNEKLFF.

This clonotype was detected ten times or more. The J gene is TRBJ1-5, the V gene TRBV3-1; the D gene is possibly TRBD1 (6 bases). The CDR3 is made up of 15 amino acids. V lost 3 bases, J lost 3 bases, and 12 bases lay in between. Germline V CDR1 and CDR2: LGHDT, YNNKEL (reference sequence). DNA for the CDR3: TGTGCCAGCAGCCACGCGACAGGTCACAATCAGCCCCAGCATTTT. Translation: CASSHATGHNQPQHF.

This clonotype was seen only a few times. The rearrangement links TRBV20-1 to TRBJ2-3; D is unresolved. CDR3 length equals 13 residues. Deletions cut 3 bases from V and 2 bases from J, with 9 bases between. CDR1 is DFQATT, CDR2 SNEGSKA, per germline (reference sequence). The CDR3 loop is CSARLPTTDTQYF. In nucleotides, the CDR3 is TGCAGTGCTAGGTTGCCAACCACAGATACGCAGTATTTT.

This clonotype showed up many times. V usage is TRBV18 and J usage is TRBJ2-2; 12 positions match TRBD1. The CDR3 has 17 residues. Germline CDR1 reads KGHSH; CDR2 reads LQKENI. The junction had 4 bases not matched to a gene; V was cut back by 2 bases and J by 3 bases. The CDR3 region has the DNA TGTGCCAGCTCACCAGGGACAGGGGGCGCGGACACCGGGGAGCTGTTTTTT. Encoded protein: CASSPGTGGADTGELFF.

The J gene is TRBJ2-1, the V gene TRBV12-3 or TRBV12-4; the D gene is possibly TRBD1 (6 bases). V was trimmed by 5 bases and J by 4 bases, leaving 21 bases between them. This CDR3 contains 17 residues. The DNA for the CDR3 is TGTGCCAGCAGTCTCCGGGACACAAAGGCCGTATACAATGAGCAGTTCTTC. Protein sequence: CASSLRDTKAVYNEQFF.

Ten or more counts support this clonotype. The chain combines TRBV2 with TRBJ1-1, with D hard to call. Germline loops: CDR1 SNHLY, CDR2 FYNNEI. CDR3 length: 12 amino acids. V was cut by 10 bases and J by 7 bases, with 16 bases left in between. The CDR3 loop reads CATPAPGSEAFF. The DNA of the CDR3 is TGTGCCACCCCGGCCCCGGGGAGTGAAGCTTTCTTT.

This clonotype was counted many times. The gene calls are TRBV11-3 and TRBJ2-3; TRBD1 might be the D (5 bases). Trimming pared 4 bases from V and 9 bases from J, leaving 17 bases between. Germline V gene lookup returns CDR1 SGHNT and CDR2 YENEEA. This CDR3 contains 14 residues. The CDR3: CASSSTGAPWTQYF. In DNA form, the CDR3 reads TGTGCCAGCAGCTCCACAGGCGCCCCTTGGACGCAGTATTTT.

This clonotype showed up just a few times. The J gene is TRBJ2-4, the V gene TRBV30; 7 bases map to TRBD1. Trimming removed 5 bases from V and 0 bases from J; junction bases left unmatched: 16. This CDR3 is built from 18 residues. Germline V gene sequence: CDR1 GTSNPN, CDR2 SVGIG (reference sequence). CDR3 DNA sequence: TGTGCCTGGGCCACGGACCGGGACAGTCTTTTAGCCAAAAACATTCAGTACTTC. Its translation is CAWATDRDSLLAKNIQYF.

This clonotype was seen ten or more times. The chain couples TRBV20-1 to TRBJ1-2, with no clear D. Germline assignment: CDR1 DFQATT and CDR2 SNEGSKA (reference sequence). The CDR3 loop spans 11 amino acids. V lost 6 bases and J lost 6, with 11 bases in between. The CDR3 reads CSASGLDGYTF. The CDR3 DNA reads TGCAGTGCCTCCGGGTTAGATGGCTACACCTTC.

V gene TRBV5-1 combines with J gene TRBJ1-1; a weak D match, TRBD1 (5 bases). The CDR3 length is 13 residues. CDR1 is SGHRS and CDR2 is YFSETQ in the germline V gene. V was cut by 6 bases and J by 4 bases, with 13 bases left in between. The CDR3 here is CASTLTASTEAFF. CDR3 DNA: TGCGCCAGCACCCTGACAGCTAGCACTGAAGCTTTCTTT.

This clonotype was observed at least ten times. The CDR3 loop is CASSPLSLLNQPQHF. CDR3 DNA sequence: TGTGCCAGCAGCCCTTTAAGCTTACTCAATCAGCCCCAGCATTTT. The chain links TRBV7-3 to TRBJ1-5; D gene unclear. CDR3 length: 15 residues. V was clipped by 5 bases and J by 3 bases, with 14 bases between them. CDR1 is SGHTA and CDR2 is FQGTGA in the germline V gene.